This T cell receptor (beta chain) was sequenced during a study of Tregs in tolerant kidney transplant recipients. Study-wide findings and caveats: Activated donor B cell expansion appeared to reveal the most relevant donor-specific TCRbeta repertoire. Few patients were studied, so findings need validation in larger groups.

Mixed chimerism was transient after nonmyeloablative marrow transplants from related graft donors. Thawed PBMCs were FACS-sorted into unstimulated CD4+CD25+CD127- regulatory T cells, CD4+CD25- non-regulatory cells, CD4 and CD8 cells. V lost 5 bases, J lost 3 bases, and 5 bases lay in between. This CDR3 is 12 amino acids long. Germline V gene lookup returns CDR1 SGHTA and CDR2 FQGNSA. Only in-frame clones appear in the TCRdb table, and some are missing; sequencing was by immunoSEQ multiplex PCR. The sample's table shows about 15,000 clones. As concerns this clone: Antigen unknown. Read sequence stops 3 residues before the CDR3 end, and the germline J gene provides the missing end.

The sample was CD4+ T cells from blood (PBMCs), taken 12 months after the transplant. This chain connects TRBV7-2 to TRBJ1-5; D remains ambiguous. The receptor's source is a human patient who received a combined kidney and bone marrow transplant. Some T cells may be supplied by the graft donor. The CDR3 sequence is CASSPFNQPQHF. The sequenced CDR3 bases are TGTGCCAGCAGCCCTTTCAATCAGCCC.